Below, 29 T cell receptor beta chains from the same sample are listed, as sequenced in a study of neurological immune-mediated disorders. From the 5' RACE reads, TCRdb called clonotypes with MiXCR, one entry per CDR3 protein. The sample includes 40,000 to 50,000 distinct CDR3 sequences, roughly 2.5% seen only once; the top ten take 10% to 15%. The sequencing input was PBMCs. Source of these receptors: a man aged 30-40 years with multiple sclerosis.

This clonotype was counted at least ten times. This chain connects TRBV4-1 to TRBJ1-2, with no clear D. This CDR3 spans 14 amino acids. Germline V gives CDR1 MGHRA, CDR2 YSYEKL. Trimming removed 0 bases from V and 7 bases from J, with 12 bases in between. CDR3 in DNA: TGCGCCAGCAGCCAAGATAGTTTAGGAAGTGGCTACACCTTC. It specifies CASSQDSLGSGYTF.

This clonotype was detected many times. CDR3 sequence: CASSLGHATNEKLFF. In DNA form, the CDR3 reads TGCGCCAGCAGCTTGGGTCATGCAACTAATGAAAAACTGTTTTTT. The J gene is TRBJ1-4, the V gene TRBV5-1, with D unresolved. Looked up from germline, CDR1 is SGHRS and CDR2 is YFSETQ. CDR3 length equals 15 residues. Trimming removed 0 bases from V and 0 bases from J, with 6 bases in between.

This clonotype was counted ten times or more. The DNA for the CDR3 is TGCAGTGCTAGGGGCAGGAGCCAAGAGACCCAGTACTTC. Translating gives CSARGRSQETQYF. The V and J genes are TRBV20-1 and TRBJ2-5; D is ambiguous. The CDR3 length is 13 residues. The ends were cut back, 3 bases at V and 1 base at J, with 9 bases in the middle. The germline V gene has CDR1 DFQATT and CDR2 SNEGSKA (reference sequence).

This clonotype was detected many times. V is TRBV10-3 and J is TRBJ1-4; 7 nucleotides match TRBD1. Losses at the gene ends were 2 bases for V and 8 bases for J; bases not matched to a gene: 5. Germline CDR1 ENHRY, CDR2 SYGVKD. This CDR3 has 14 residues. The CDR3 DNA follows: TGTGCCATCAGTGAGACAGGGGAGAAAGAAAAACTGTTTTTT. It encodes CAISETGEKEKLFF.

Note on this clonotype: With a much larger clone just one base away, this may be a read error. This chain connects TRBV10-3 to TRBJ2-3, with D perhaps being TRBD1 or TRBD2 (5 bases each). CDR1 and CDR2 from the germline V gene are ENHRY and SYGVKD. V was pared by 6 bases and J by 0 bases, with 13 bases between. This CDR3 comprises 15 residues. DNA for the CDR3: TGTGCCATCAGCATCCGGGGCACAAGCACAGATACGCAGTATTTT. It yields the protein CAISIRGTSTDTQYF.

This clonotype showed up many times. The chain recombines TRBV20-1 with TRBJ2-3; 7 nucleotides align to TRBD2. The germline V gene encodes CDR1 DFQATT and CDR2 SNEGSKA (reference sequence). The CDR3 totals 17 residues. The trim removed 7 bases at V and 5 bases at J, leaving 21 bases unmatched. CDR3 amino acids: CSVPDRGGGSGVDTQYF. The DNA of the CDR3 is TGCAGTGTTCCAGATCGGGGCGGCGGGAGTGGTGTAGATACGCAGTATTTT.

This clonotype was counted many times. V and J are TRBV5-5 and TRBJ2-6, with 8 bases lining up with TRBD1. Germline V lookup: CDR1 SGHKS, CDR2 YYEKEE (reference sequence). CDR3 length equals 18 residues. Germline trimming cut 4 bases from V and 3 bases from J; bases unmatched to any gene: 12. CDR3 sequence reads: CASSRVLGRGLGANVLTF. The CDR3 coding sequence is TGTGCCAGCAGCCGTGTGCTGGGCAGGGGGCTTGGGGCCAACGTCCTGACTTTC.

There are a few counts of this clonotype. This chain uses TRBV6-5 with TRBJ2-5; possible D gene TRBD1, 6 bases. The CDR3 covers 16 residues. The germline CDR1 and CDR2 sequences are MNHEY and SVGAGI. The ends were cut back, 0 bases at V and 1 base at J, with 12 bases in the middle. CDR3 amino acids: CASSYSKDSLQETQYF. The CDR3 DNA reads TGTGCCAGCAGTTACTCGAAGGACAGCCTCCAAGAGACCCAGTACTTC.

Many counts were recorded for this clonotype. CDR3 sequence: CASSLGQGLDTQYF. The CDR3 coding sequence is TGCGCCAGCAGCTTAGGGCAGGGTTTAGATACGCAGTATTTT. The rearrangement uses TRBV5-1 and TRBJ2-3; possibly TRBD1 for D (5 bases). CDR1 SGHRS and CDR2 YFSETQ come from the germline V gene. The CDR3 is made up of 14 amino acids. The V end was cut by 2 bases, the J end by 5 bases, with 12 bases between.

The sample holds many counts of this clonotype. The rearrangement joins TRBV5-5 to TRBJ1-1; the D gene is possibly TRBD1 (6 bases). V gave up 3 bases and J gave up 0 bases, with 12 bases separating them. The germline V gene encodes CDR1 SGHKS and CDR2 YYEKEE (reference sequence). The CDR3 runs to 15 residues. CDR3 protein: CASSYYREMNTEAFF. The CDR3 bases are TGTGCCAGCAGCTACTACAGGGAGATGAACACTGAAGCTTTCTTT.

This clonotype was seen repeatedly, ten times or more. The chain joins TRBV6-1 to TRBJ2-3; perhaps TRBD2 as D (5 bases). The CDR3 is 14 residues long. Per germline, CDR1 MNHNS and CDR2 SASEGT. The V gene lost 6 bases and the J gene lost 6 bases, with 16 bases spanning the gap. In DNA, the CDR3 is TGTGCCAGCAGCGCTCGTCGACTATCGGATACGCAGTATTTT. Protein sequence: CASSARRLSDTQYF.

This clonotype was found many times. This sequence joins TRBV5-6 and TRBJ1-1; 9 nucleotides line up with TRBD1. This CDR3 is built from 13 residues. CDR1 and CDR2 from the germline V gene are SGHDT and YYEEEE. V shed 5 bases and J 7 bases; nucleotides not matched to a gene: 6. CDR3: CASSWDREGEAFF. In nucleotides, the CDR3 is TGTGCCAGCAGTTGGGACAGGGAAGGTGAAGCTTTCTTT.

This clonotype was observed many times. This chain joins TRBV7-9 and TRBJ2-7; 8 nucleotides line up with TRBD1. This CDR3 contains 15 residues. The germline gives CDR1 SEHNR, CDR2 FQNEAQ (reference sequence). V trimming: 6 bases; J trimming: 3 bases; junction bases outside the gene matches: 10. CDR3 bases: TGTGCCAGCAGTCTTAGTCTGGGACAGGTCTACGAGCAGTACTTC. Translating gives CASSLSLGQVYEQYF.

This clonotype was found many times. The chain uses TRBV7-3 and TRBJ2-1, with 8 bases fitting TRBD2. The V segment lost 0 bases and the J segment 7 bases; nucleotides outside the gene matches: 8. The germline CDR1 and CDR2 sequences are SGHTA and FQGTGA. The CDR3 consists of 16 residues. This CDR3 is CASSLTSSGRWNEQFF. The CDR3, as DNA: TGTGCCAGCAGCTTAACGTCCAGCGGGAGATGGAATGAGCAGTTCTTC.

J is TRBJ1-2 and V is TRBV18; D gene unclear. The CDR3 runs to 13 residues. Trimming took off 4 bases at V and 7 bases at J, with 13 bases between the two ends. The germline V gene encodes CDR1 KGHSH and CDR2 LQKENI. The CDR3 loop is CASSLDTGSGYTF. CDR3 DNA sequence: TGTGCCAGCTCACTCGACACGGGGTCTGGCTACACCTTC.

Within the sample, this clonotype is medium-sized. This CDR3 reads CASSSGGEADTQYF. CDR3 coding DNA: TGTGCCAGCAGTTCAGGGGGCGAAGCAGATACGCAGTATTTT. The chain combines TRBV6-5 with TRBJ2-3; 8 bases line up with TRBD1. Germline CDR1 and CDR2: MNHEY and SVGAGI. CDR3 size: 14 residues. V gave up 4 bases and J gave up 4 bases; unmatched junction bases: 4.

This clonotype was counted many times. The rearrangement joins TRBV12-3 or TRBV12-4 to TRBJ1-5; 7 bases match TRBD1. The CDR3 covers 15 residues. Germline trimming cut 5 bases from V and 7 bases from J; bases unmatched to any gene: 11. In DNA, the CDR3 is TGTGCCAGCAGTGGTCAAGGGGGCGCGGGACAGCCCCAGCATTTT. It is translated as CASSGQGGAGQPQHF.

This clonotype was counted between two and nine times. The V call is TRBV10-2, the J call TRBJ1-2, with 7 positions matching TRBD1. The V gene's germline CDR1 is WSHSY and CDR2 SAAADI. V lost 0 bases to trimming and J lost 10 bases; unmatched junction nucleotides: 17. The CDR3 spans 17 residues. The CDR3 DNA reads TGCGCCAGCAGTGAGTCCCACAGGGGATGGCTGCAGCAACTCTACACCTTC. Its translation: CASSESHRGWLQQLYTF.

This clonotype has a count of ten or more. The CDR3 sequence is CASSEGGIGAGLNTEAFF. CDR3 bases: TGTGCCAGCAGTGAAGGTGGAATCGGGGCAGGGCTGAACACTGAAGCTTTCTTT. This rearrangement joins TRBV25-1 to TRBJ1-1; D might be TRBD1 (5 bases). From germline, CDR1 is MGHDK and CDR2 SYGVNS. With 2 bases removed from V and 0 bases from J, the gap between germline ends came to 19 bases. This CDR3 region has 18 residues.

This clonotype was recorded at least ten times. The gene calls are TRBV10-3 and TRBJ2-7; 11 positions agree with TRBD2. Per germline, CDR1 ENHRY and CDR2 SYGVKD. This CDR3 is built from 18 residues. J was trimmed by 0 bases and V by 4 bases; bases with no gene match: 11. The CDR3 nucleotides are TGTGCCATCAGTGCCGGGACTAGCGGAGAGGGGGGCTCCTACGAGCAGTACTTC. Protein sequence: CAISAGTSGEGGSYEQYF.

Ten or more counts support this clonotype. The chain combines TRBV7-2 with TRBJ2-7, with no clear D. V lost 5 bases and J lost 4, with 6 bases in between. The germline CDR1 and CDR2 sequences are SGHTA and FQGNSA. The CDR3 has 11 residues. The CDR3 DNA reads as TGTGCCAGCAGCGAAGTTTACGAGCAGTACTTC. This encodes CASSEVYEQYF.

This clonotype was counted many times. V gene TRBV5-1 combines with J gene TRBJ1-2; D not certain. Germline values: CDR1 SGHRS, CDR2 YFSETQ. The CDR3 is made up of 12 amino acids. Trimming removed 2 bases from V and 11 bases from J, with 13 bases in between. CDR3 bases: TGCGCCAGCAGCTTCCCGCCGGAAAATTACACCTTC. Amino acid sequence: CASSFPPENYTF. The full variable domain, its missing parts supplied by reference TRBV5-1 and TRBJ1-2, is KAGVTQTPRYLIKTRGQQVTLSCSPISGHRSVSWYQQTPGQGLQFLFEYFSETQRNKGNFPGRFSGRQFSNSRSEMNVSTLELGDSALYLCASSFPPENYTFGSGTRLTVV.

This clonotype was recorded many times. The chain joins TRBV28 to TRBJ2-2; a possible D gene is TRBD2 (5 bases). Germline V gene sequence: CDR1 MDHEN, CDR2 SYDVKM. The CDR3 length is 16 residues. With 5 bases removed from V and 2 bases from J, the gap between germline ends came to 15 bases. In DNA, the CDR3 is TGTGCCAGCAGTCCCCGGGGTAGCGCTAACACCGGGGAGCTGTTTTTT. This codes for CASSPRGSANTGELFF.

The table lists this clonotype with many counts. The rearrangement joins TRBV12-3 or TRBV12-4 to TRBJ1-5; D possibly corresponds to TRBD1 (5 bases). Trimming took 1 base from V and 2 from J, leaving 6 bases between them. CDR3 length: 14 residues. The CDR3 spells CASSLGQRNQPQHF. CDR3 nucleotide sequence: TGTGCCAGCAGTTTAGGACAGCGCAATCAGCCCCAGCATTTT.

This clonotype came up many times. The rearrangement joins TRBV3-1 to TRBJ2-7, with 13 positions matching TRBD2. The CDR3 runs 13 residues. J was trimmed by 7 bases and V by 3 bases; bases with no gene match: 0. The germline gives CDR1 LGHDT, CDR2 YNNKEL (reference sequence). In nucleotides, the CDR3 is TGTGCCAGCAGCCAGGGACTAGCGGGGGAGCAGTACTTC. Translated, it gives CASSQGLAGEQYF.

This clonotype has ten or more counts. The rearrangement joins TRBV11-2 to TRBJ2-3; 10 nucleotides agree with TRBD1. Unmatched junction bases numbered 9, after V lost 7 bases and J lost 8 bases. The CDR3 runs to 14 residues. The germline CDR1 and CDR2 sequences are SGHAT and FQNNGV. For the CDR3, the DNA is TGTGCCAGCACCCCGACAGGGGGCTGGGTTACGCAGTATTTT. Translating gives CASTPTGGWVTQYF.

This clonotype showed up many times. The V gene is TRBV5-1, the J gene TRBJ2-3; tentatively, D is TRBD2 (6 bases). Trimming left V 4 bases short and J 2 bases short, with 14 bases between. Germline V lookup: CDR1 SGHRS, CDR2 YFSETQ. This CDR3 region has 15 residues. CDR3 DNA: TGCGCCAGCAGCGCGGGTCGGGGGATCACAGATACGCAGTATTTT. Translated: CASSAGRGITDTQYF.

Many counts were recorded for this clonotype. A read error may produce the germline difference seen at one junction end. Written as DNA, the CDR3 is TGTGCCATCAGTGAATCTGGCAGCGGCGGGAGGGGTACAGATACGCAGTATTTC. Protein product: CAISESGSGGRGTDTQYF. The chain links TRBV10-3 to TRBJ2-3; 9 bases line up with TRBD2. This CDR3 region has 18 residues. Germline CDR1 is ENHRY and CDR2 is SYGVKD.

In this sample, this clonotype turned up many times. CDR3 nucleotides: TGCAGTGGGGGGTTCGCAGATACGCAGTATTTT. Translating gives CSGGFADTQYF. V gene TRBV20-1 combines with J gene TRBJ2-3; D is perhaps TRBD1 or TRBD2 (5 bases each). The CDR3 totals 11 residues. V was trimmed by 7 bases and J by 4 bases, leaving 9 bases between them. Germline V gene lookup returns CDR1 DFQATT and CDR2 SNEGSKA (reference sequence).